This T cell receptor (beta chain) was identified during a study of blood T cell repertoires in COVID-19. The overall study: Sources were T cells, B-cell-depleted T cells, or PBMCs; the material itself was cDNA or gDNA.

Authors' analysis steps: The authors estimated nucleated cell counts from reference gene primer amplification. Using immunoSEQ multiplex PCR, the repertoire was profiled, and TCRdb retains in-frame clones only, with some absent. The D gene and trimming were derived from the DNA, and the V and J assignments and clone size from that table. The sample lists about 330,000 clones, under 95% seen once, with less than 20% in the top ten. Ages ranged from about 18 to 90 years, with residence in about two dozen US areas. Sequenced: PBMCs or T cells enriched from blood (not recorded which). The origin of this receptor is a young woman who had recovered from COVID-19.

This chain's CDR3 is CASTKGQGQNTEAFF. The DNA of the CDR3 is TGTGCCAGCACCAAGGGACAGGGGCAGAACACTGAAGCTTTCTTT. The rearrangement links TRBV6-5 to TRBJ1-1, with 10 bases that match TRBD1. In germline, CDR1 is MNHEY, CDR2 SVGAGI. The CDR3 length is 15 residues. The V and J ends lost 7 bases and 1 base, in that order; junction bases with no gene match: 6.